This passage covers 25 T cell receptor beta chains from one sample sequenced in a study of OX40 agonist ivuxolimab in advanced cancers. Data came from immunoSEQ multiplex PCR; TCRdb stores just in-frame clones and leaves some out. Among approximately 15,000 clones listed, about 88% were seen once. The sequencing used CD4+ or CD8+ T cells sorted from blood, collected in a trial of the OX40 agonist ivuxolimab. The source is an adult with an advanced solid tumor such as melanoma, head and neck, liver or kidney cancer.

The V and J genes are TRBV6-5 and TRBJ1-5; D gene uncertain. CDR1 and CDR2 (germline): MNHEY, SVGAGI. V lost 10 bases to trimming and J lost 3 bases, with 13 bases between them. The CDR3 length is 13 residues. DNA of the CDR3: TGTGCCACCGGTTCTCATTCCAATCAGCCCCAGCATTTT. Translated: CATGSHSNQPQHF.

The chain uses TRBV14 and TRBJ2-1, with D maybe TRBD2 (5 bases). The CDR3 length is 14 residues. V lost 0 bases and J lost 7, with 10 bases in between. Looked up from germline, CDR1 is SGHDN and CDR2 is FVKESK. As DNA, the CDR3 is TGTGCCAGCAGCCAAGAAGGACGACTAAATGAGCAGTTCTTC. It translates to CASSQEGRLNEQFF. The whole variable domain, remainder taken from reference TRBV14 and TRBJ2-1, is EAGVTQFPSHSVIEKGQTVTLRCDPISGHDNLYWYRRVMGKEIKFLLHFVKESKQDESGMPNNRFLAERTGGTYSTLKVQPAELEDSGVYFCASSQEGRLNEQFFGPGTRLTVL.

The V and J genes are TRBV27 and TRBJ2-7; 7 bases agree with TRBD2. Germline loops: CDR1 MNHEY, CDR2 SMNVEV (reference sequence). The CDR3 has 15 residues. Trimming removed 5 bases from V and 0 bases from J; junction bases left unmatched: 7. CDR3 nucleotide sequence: TGTGCCAGCAGTATTAGGGCTAGCGGCTCCTACGAGCAGTACTTC. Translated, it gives CASSIRASGSYEQYF.

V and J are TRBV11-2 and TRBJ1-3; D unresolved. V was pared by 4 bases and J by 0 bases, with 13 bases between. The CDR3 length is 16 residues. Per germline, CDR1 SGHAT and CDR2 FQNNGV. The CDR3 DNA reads TGTGCCAGCAGCTCCCCATCCTGGGCCTCTGGAAACACCATATATTTT. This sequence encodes CASSSPSWASGNTIYF.

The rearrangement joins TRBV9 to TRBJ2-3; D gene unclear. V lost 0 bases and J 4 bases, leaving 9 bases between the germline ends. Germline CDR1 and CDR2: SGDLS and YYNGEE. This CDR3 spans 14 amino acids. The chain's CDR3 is CASSVVPTPDTQYF. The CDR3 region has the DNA TGTGCCAGCAGCGTAGTTCCTACCCCAGATACGCAGTATTTT.

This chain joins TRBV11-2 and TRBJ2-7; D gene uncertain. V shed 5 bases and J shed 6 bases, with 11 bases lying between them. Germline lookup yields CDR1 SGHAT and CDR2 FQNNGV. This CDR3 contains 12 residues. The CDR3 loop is CASSPTLFEQYF. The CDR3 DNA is TGTGCCAGCAGCCCCACGCTATTCGAGCAGTACTTC.

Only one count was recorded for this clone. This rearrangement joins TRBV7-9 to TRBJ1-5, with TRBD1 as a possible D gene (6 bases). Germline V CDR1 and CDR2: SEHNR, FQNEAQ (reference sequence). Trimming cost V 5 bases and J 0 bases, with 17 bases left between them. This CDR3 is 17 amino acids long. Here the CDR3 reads CASSTSEGGISNQPQHF. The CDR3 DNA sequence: TGTGCCAGCAGCACTAGCGAGGGGGGCATTAGCAATCAGCCCCAGCATTTT.

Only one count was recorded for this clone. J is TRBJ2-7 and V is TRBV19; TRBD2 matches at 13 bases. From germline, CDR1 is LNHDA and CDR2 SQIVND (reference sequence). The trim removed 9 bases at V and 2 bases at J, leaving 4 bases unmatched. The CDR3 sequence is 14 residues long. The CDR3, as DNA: TGTGCCAGCGGGACTAGCGGGATGCCCTACGAGCAGTACTTC. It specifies CASGTSGMPYEQYF.

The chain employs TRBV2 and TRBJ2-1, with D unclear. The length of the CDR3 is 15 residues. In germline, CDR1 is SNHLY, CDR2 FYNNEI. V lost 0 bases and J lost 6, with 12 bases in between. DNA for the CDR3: TGTGCCAGCAGTGAAGCTCGGGTACAGTCCAATGAGCAGTTCTTC. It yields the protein CASSEARVQSNEQFF. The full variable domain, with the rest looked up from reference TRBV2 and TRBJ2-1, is EPEVTQTPSHQVTQMGQEVILRCVPISNHLYFYWYRQILGQKVEFLVSFYNNEISEKSEIFDDQFSVERPDGSNFTLKIRSTKLEDSAMYFCASSEARVQSNEQFFGPGTRLTVL.

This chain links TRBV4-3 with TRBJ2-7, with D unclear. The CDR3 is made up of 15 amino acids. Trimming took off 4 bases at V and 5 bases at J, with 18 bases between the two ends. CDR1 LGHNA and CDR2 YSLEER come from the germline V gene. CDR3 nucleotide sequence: TGCGCCAGCAGCCTAGGGCTTTTATATCTGGACGAGCAGTACTTC. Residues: CASSLGLLYLDEQYF.

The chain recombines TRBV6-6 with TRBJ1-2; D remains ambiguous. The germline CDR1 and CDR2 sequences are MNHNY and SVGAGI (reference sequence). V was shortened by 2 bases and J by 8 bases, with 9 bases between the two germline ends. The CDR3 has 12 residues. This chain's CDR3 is CASSYLVDGYTF. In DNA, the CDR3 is TGTGCCAGCAGTTACCTCGTGGACGGCTACACCTTC.

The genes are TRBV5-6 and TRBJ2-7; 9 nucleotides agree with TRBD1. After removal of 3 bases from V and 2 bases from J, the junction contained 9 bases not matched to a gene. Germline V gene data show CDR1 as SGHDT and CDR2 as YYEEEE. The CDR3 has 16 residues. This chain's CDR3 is CASSSTGTGLAYEQYF. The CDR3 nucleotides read TGTGCCAGCAGCTCCACCGGGACAGGGCTCGCCTACGAGCAGTACTTC.

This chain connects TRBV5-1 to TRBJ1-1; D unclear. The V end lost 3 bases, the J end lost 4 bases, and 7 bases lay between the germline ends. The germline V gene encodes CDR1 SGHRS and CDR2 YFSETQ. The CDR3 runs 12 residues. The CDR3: CASSSPGTEAFF. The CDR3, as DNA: TGCGCCAGCAGCTCGCCGGGCACTGAAGCTTTCTTT.

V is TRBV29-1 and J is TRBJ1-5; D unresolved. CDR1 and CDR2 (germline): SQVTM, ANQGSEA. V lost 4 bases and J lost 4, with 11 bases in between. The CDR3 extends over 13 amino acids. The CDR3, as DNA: TGCAGCGTTGGGGCGGCGGTTAATCAGCCCCAGCATTTT. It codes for CSVGAAVNQPQHF.

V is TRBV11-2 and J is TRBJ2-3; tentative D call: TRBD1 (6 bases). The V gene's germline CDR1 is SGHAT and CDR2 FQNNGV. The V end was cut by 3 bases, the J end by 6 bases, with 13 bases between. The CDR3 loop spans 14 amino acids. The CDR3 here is CASSFNIQGDTQYF. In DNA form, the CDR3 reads TGTGCCAGCAGCTTCAACATCCAGGGGGATACGCAGTATTTT.

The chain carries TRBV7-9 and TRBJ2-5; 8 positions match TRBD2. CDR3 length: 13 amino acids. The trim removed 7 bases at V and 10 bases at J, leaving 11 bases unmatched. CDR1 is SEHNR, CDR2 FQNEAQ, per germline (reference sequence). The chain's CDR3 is CASTPREGVGQYF. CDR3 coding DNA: TGTGCCAGCACCCCCCGGGAGGGGGTTGGCCAGTACTTC.

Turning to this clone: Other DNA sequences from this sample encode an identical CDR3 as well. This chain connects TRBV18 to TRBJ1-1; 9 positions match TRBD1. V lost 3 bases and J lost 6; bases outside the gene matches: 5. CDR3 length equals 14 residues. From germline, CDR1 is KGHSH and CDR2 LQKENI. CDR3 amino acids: CASSPGTGFAEAFF. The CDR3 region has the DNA TGTGCCAGCTCACCGGGGACAGGGTTCGCTGAAGCTTTCTTT.

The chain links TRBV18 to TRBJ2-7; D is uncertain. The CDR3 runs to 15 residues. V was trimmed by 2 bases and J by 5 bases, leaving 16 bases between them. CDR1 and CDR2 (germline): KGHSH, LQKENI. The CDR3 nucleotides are TGTGCCAGCTCACCAGGGATCCCATTTCCCAACGAGCAGTACTTC. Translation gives CASSPGIPFPNEQYF.

The CDR3 spells CASSLMDEQFF. As DNA, the CDR3 is TGTGCCAGCAGCTTAATGGATGAGCAGTTCTTC. V and J are TRBV7-3 and TRBJ2-1; no definite D call. Trimming stripped 1 base from V and 8 bases from J, with 3 bases between. CDR3 length: 11 amino acids. Germline V gives CDR1 SGHTA, CDR2 FQGTGA.

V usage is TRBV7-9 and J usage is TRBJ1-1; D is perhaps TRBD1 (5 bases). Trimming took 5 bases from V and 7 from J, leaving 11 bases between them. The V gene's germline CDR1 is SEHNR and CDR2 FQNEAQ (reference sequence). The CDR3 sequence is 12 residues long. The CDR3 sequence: CASSPRAVEAFF. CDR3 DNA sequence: TGTGCCAGCAGCCCCAGGGCAGTTGAAGCTTTCTTT.

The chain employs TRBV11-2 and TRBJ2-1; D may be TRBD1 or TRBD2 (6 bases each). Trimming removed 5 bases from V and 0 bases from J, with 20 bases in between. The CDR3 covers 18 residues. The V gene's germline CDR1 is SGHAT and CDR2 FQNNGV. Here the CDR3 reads CASSRGGGMAFSYNEQFF. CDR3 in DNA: TGTGCCAGCAGCCGAGGAGGGGGGATGGCGTTCTCCTACAATGAGCAGTTCTTC. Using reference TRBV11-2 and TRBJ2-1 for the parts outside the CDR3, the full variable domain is EAGVAQSPRYKIIEKRQSVAFWCNPISGHATLYWYQQILGQGPKLLIQFQNNGVVDDSQLPKDRFSAERLKGVDSTLKIQPAKLEDSAVYLCASSRGGGMAFSYNEQFFGPGTRLTVL.

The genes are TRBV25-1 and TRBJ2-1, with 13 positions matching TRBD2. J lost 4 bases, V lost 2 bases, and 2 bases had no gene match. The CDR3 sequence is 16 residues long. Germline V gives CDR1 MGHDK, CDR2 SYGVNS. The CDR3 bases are TGTGCCAGCAGTGAAGGACTAGCGGGGGTATACAATGAGCAGTTCTTC. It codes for CASSEGLAGVYNEQFF.

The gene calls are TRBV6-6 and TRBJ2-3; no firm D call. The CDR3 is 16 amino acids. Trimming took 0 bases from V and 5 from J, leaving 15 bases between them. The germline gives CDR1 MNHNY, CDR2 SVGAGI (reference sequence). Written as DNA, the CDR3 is TGTGCCAGCAGTTACTCGAGTCGGGCCTTGAGAGATACGCAGTATTTT. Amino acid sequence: CASSYSSRALRDTQYF.

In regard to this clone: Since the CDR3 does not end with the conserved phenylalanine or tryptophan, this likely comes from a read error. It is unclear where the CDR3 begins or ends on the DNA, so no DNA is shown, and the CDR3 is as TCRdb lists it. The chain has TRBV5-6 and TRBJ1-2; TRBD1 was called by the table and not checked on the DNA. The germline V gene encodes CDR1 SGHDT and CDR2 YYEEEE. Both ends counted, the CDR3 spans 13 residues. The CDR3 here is CASSSIPTEPAVI.

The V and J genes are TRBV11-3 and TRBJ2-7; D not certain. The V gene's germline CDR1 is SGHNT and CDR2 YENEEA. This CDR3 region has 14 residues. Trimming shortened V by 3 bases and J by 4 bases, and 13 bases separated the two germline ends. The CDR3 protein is CASSLAGSPYEQYF. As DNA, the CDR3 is TGTGCCAGCAGCTTGGCAGGTAGCCCGTACGAGCAGTACTTC.